This T cell receptor beta chain was sequenced for a study of CD8+ T cells in alopecia areata. Deletions cut 8 bases from V and 4 bases from J, with 14 bases between. CDR3 length equals 13 residues. The V gene's germline CDR1 is SNHLY and CDR2 FYNNEI. Noted treatment: oral pan-JAK inhibitor, 5-10 mg twice daily. It was cDNA, reverse transcribed from extracted RNA, that served as the sequencing template. This table comes from immunoSEQ multiplex PCR, and its TCRdb copy is limited to in-frame clones, with some not included. The data hold some 98,000 clones, with 60% to 65% observed a single time. Sequences were derived from CD8+ T cells sorted from blood, sampled at week 4, from a patient treated with tofacitinib. The genes are TRBV2 and TRBJ2-5; D might be TRBD2 (6 bases). The TCR comes from a human donor with alopecia areata. The CDR3: CASWRDRTETQYF. CDR3 in DNA: TGTGCCAGCTGGCGGGACCGTACAGAGACCCAGTACTTC. The variable domain in full, completed from reference TRBV2 and TRBJ2-5, reads EPEVTQTPSHQVTQMGQEVILRCVPISNHLYFYWYRQILGQKVEFLVSFYNNEISEKSEIFDDQFSVERPDGSNFTLKIRSTKLEDSAMYFCASWRDRTETQYFGPGTRLLVL.